The T cell receptor (beta chain) described here comes from a study of T cell changes during pregnancy in multiple sclerosis. Germline V gene sequence: CDR1 SGHVS, CDR2 FNYEAQ. The CDR3 length is 15 residues. TCRdb keeps only in-frame clones here, not all; method: immunoSEQ multiplex PCR. The sample has 34,000 or so clones; 90% are singletons. On this clone itself: One end of the junction is discordant with germline, which a read error may explain.

Sample: CD8+ T cells from peripheral blood mononuclear cells, taken before pregnancy. This receptor was identified in a female donor with multiple sclerosis, enrolled in a pregnancy study. V usage is TRBV7-6 and J usage is TRBJ2-7; 7 bases match TRBD1. This CDR3 reads CASSLAGGTSYEQYF. CDR3 DNA sequence: TGTGCCAGCAGCCTAGCAGGGGGTACTTCCTACGAGCAGTACTTC. The variable domain in full, completed from reference TRBV7-6 and TRBJ2-7, reads GAGVSQSPRYKVTKRGQDVALRCDPISGHVSLYWYRQALGQGPEFLTYFNYEAQQDKSGLPNDRFSAERPEGSISTLTIQRTEQRDSAMYRCASSLAGGTSYEQYFGPGTRLTVT.